This T cell receptor beta chain was documented in a study of blood T cell repertoires in COVID-19 (dated by TCRdb to the early 2020s). Study-level background: Samples from collaborators originated in the United States, Italy and Spain and spanned both the acute and convalescent phases of COVID-19. The material from the prospective study consisted of cDNA or gDNA derived from T cells, B-cell-depleted T cells, or PBMCs. The repertoires were released in a freely available public database intended as a resource for research on the immune response to SARS-CoV-2. Samples came from the ongoing ImmuneRACE study (first 160 participants) plus 1,254 subjects from 6 global collaborators. HLA class I and class II types, where available, came from metadata supplied by the sample provider rather than from assay-based typing. The sample metadata nearly always contained a de-identified subject ID, COVID-19 status, age in years and sex. Subjects who had been exposed to COVID-19, were actively infected with it, or had recovered from it provided the deeply sampled blood TCRbeta repertoires that made up the dataset.

This clone was observed a handful of times. Its antigen has not been determined. Qualities for individual bases were not recorded, and no much larger clone is one base off. The germline V gene supplies CDR1 MNHEY and CDR2 SVGAGI. V and J are trimmed by 4 bases and 13 bases, and the gene matches miss 7 bases of the junction. The CDR3 has 14 amino acids, counting the end cysteine and phenylalanine. Of all the DNA, just the CDR3 is kept, 42 bases in frame from base 1. Whole blood was collected in K2EDTA tubes by collaborating institutions according to the institutions' own protocols. For TCRbeta analysis, collaborator samples were shipped as frozen whole blood, as isolated PBMCs, or as DNA extracted from either sample type. The immunoSEQ Assay, a bias-controlled multiplex PCR, was used to amplify TCRbeta CDR3 regions from genomic DNA. The study's processing was this. Nucleated cell counts per sample were estimated from amplification of reference gene primers within the assay. Sequence reads were collapsed and filtered to measure the absolute abundance of every unique TCRbeta CDR3 rearrangement. Productive Simpson clonality was computed per sample as the square root of Simpson's diversity index over productive rearrangements. The source is immuneACCESS, and TCRdb retained only in-frame sequences with V and J called. Part of the clones is not carried over; for the studies checked, unresolved V genes explain less than half of this, and the remainder is unexplained. V, J and clone size are those of that table, while D and trimming were read from the DNA. The sample has approximately 66,000 clones on record, 70% to 75% of them singletons. Of the sample, around 20% falls within the top ten clones.

What the research found in general, with its limitations: How much clinical and demographic metadata was included differed by source and by participant, and the metadata was provided uncurated.

This TCR was sampled from a man aged 55-75 years with acute or convalescent COVID-19. The V and J genes are TRBV6-5 and TRBJ2-1; 13 of the junction bases match TRBD2. The sample comprised peripheral blood. At the DNA level, the sequence is TGTGCCAGCAGTTCGGGACTAGCGGGGATGAGCCAGTTCTTC. This translates into CASSSGLAGMSQFF.